The 2 T cell receptor beta chains listed next were all sequenced from one sample in a study of blood T cell repertoires in COVID-19. Here immunoSEQ multiplex PCR was the method, and the copy in TCRdb shows in-frame clones only, minus some. The table lists about 320,000 clones, around 90% of them singletons. The sample was PBMCs or T cells enriched from blood (not recorded which). The receptors derive from a man aged 55 to 70 who had recovered from COVID-19.

V gene TRBV6-5 combines with J gene TRBJ1-2; 10 positions agree with TRBD1. V lost 6 bases and J lost 7; bases outside the gene matches: 11. Germline V gene lookup returns CDR1 MNHEY and CDR2 SVGAGI. The CDR3 loop spans 15 amino acids. The CDR3: CASRAGTGVSTGYTF. DNA of the CDR3: TGTGCCAGCAGAGCCGGGACAGGGGTATCGACTGGCTACACCTTC.

The rearrangement uses TRBV11-3 and TRBJ2-1; D tentatively reads TRBD1 or TRBD2 (5 bases each). Germline CDR1 SGHNT, CDR2 YENEEA. V shed 5 bases and J shed 1 base, with 18 bases lying between them. The CDR3 totals 17 residues. CDR3 region: CASSLGTGSGSYNEQFF. CDR3 in DNA: TGTGCCAGCAGCCTAGGGACGGGGAGCGGATCCTACAATGAGCAGTTCTTC.